This TCR beta chain was observed in a study of CD8 T cells in Susac syndrome. Study conclusions and caveats: Individuals included in the TCR sequencing and HLA analysis were acknowledged by the study to be relatively few in number.

In the case of this clonotype: Antigen: not known.

The ends were cut back, 0 bases at V and 8 bases at J, with 4 bases in the middle. Germline CDR1 is GTSNPN and CDR2 is SVGIG (reference sequence). CDR3 length: 10 amino acids. After extraction with the RNeasy kit, about 0.45 to 1 ug of the RNA was reverse transcribed using random hexamers. Amplification of the TCR beta CDR3 was carried out by immunoSEQ multiplex PCR, which spanned a total of 54 Vbeta and 13 Jbeta segments. In TCRdb, the immunoSEQ multiplex PCR reads were re-called with MiXCR into one record per CDR3 protein. This sample yields around 45,000 distinct CDR3 sequences, of which more than 85% are seen a single time; around 0.38% belongs to the top ten. Healthy donors, matched for age and sex, constituted the control group.

This receptor was taken from a human donor in good health. The sample was CD8+ T cells from PBMCs. The chain employs TRBV30 and TRBJ1-1, with unresolved D. The CDR3 reads CAWSVPEAFF. CDR3 coding DNA: TGTGCCTGGAGTGTACCAGAAGCTTTCTTT.